This T cell receptor (beta chain) was sequenced in a study of T cell responses to AZD1222 COVID-19 vaccine. The germline V gene has CDR1 KGHSH and CDR2 LQKENI. The CDR3 has 14 residues. V dropped 1 base and J dropped 3 bases, with 6 bases sitting between them. Comments on this clone: Its specificity is unknown.

Study outcomes and limitations: Spike-spanning, vaccine-associated CD4 TCRs were dominant at 160-218 and 743-854. Baseline serology detected seropositivity in only a handful of AZD1222 recipients.

TCRdb's copy holds only in-frame clones and misses some; the assay was immunoSEQ multiplex PCR. The data hold 100,000 to 150,000 clones, with roughly 91% observed a single time. The rearrangement joins TRBV18 to TRBJ2-2, with D hard to call. The TCR originated in an adult in good health. The specimen comprised peripheral blood, sampled on day 0 of MenACWY control vaccination. The CDR3 here is CASSPRDYTGELFF. CDR3 bases: TGTGCCAGCTCACCACGGGATTACACCGGGGAGCTGTTTTTT.